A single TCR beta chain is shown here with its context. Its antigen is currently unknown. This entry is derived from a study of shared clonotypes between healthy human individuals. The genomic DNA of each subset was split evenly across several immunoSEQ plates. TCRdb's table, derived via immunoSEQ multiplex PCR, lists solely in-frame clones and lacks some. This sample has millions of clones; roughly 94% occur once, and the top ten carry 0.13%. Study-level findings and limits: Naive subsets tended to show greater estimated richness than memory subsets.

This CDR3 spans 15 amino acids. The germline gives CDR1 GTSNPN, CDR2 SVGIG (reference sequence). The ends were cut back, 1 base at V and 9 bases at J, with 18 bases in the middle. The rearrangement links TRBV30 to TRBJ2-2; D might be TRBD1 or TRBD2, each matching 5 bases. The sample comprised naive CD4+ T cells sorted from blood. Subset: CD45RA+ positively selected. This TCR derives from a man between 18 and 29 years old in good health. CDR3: CAWSEWGKHERELFF. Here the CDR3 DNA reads TGTGCCTGGAGTGAATGGGGGAAACATGAAAGGGAGCTGTTTTTT.